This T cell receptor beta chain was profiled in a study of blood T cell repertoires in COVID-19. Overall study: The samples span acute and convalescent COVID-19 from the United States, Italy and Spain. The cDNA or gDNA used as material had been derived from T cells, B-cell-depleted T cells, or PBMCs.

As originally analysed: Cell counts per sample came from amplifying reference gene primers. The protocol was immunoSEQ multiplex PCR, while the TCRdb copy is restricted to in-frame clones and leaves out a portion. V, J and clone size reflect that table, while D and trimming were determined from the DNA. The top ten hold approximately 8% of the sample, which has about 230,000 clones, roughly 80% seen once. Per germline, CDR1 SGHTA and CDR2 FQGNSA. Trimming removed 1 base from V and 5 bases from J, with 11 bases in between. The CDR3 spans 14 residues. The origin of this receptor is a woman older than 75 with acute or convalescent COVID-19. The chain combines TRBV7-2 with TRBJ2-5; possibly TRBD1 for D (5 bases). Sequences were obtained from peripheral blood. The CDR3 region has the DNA TGTGCCAGCAGCTTAGTGCAGGGTGTGGAGACCCAGTACTTC. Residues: CASSLVQGVETQYF.